One T cell receptor beta chain is described in this entry. There is no known antigen for this receptor. No base-level quality is on record; no much larger clone is a single base apart. TCRbeta CDR3 regions were amplified from genomic DNA by means of the immunoSEQ Assay, a bias-controlled multiplex PCR. The source study handled its data this way. The number of nucleated cells in each sample was estimated from the amplification of reference gene primers within the assay. To quantify the absolute abundance of each unique TCRbeta CDR3 rearrangement, sequence reads were collapsed and filtered. For each sample, productive Simpson clonality was calculated as the square root of Simpson's diversity index over productive rearrangements. What TCRdb holds here is the immuneACCESS table cut down to in-frame rearrangements. Part of the clones is not present; checked against another copy, under half of the missing clones reflect an unresolved V gene, and the others are unexplained. V and J calls and clone size are given by that table; D and trimming were obtained from the DNA. The sample table lists 99,000 or so clones, roughly 84% of them with a count of one. The top ten clonotypes cover roughly 29% of the sample.

The collaborating institutions used their own protocols to collect whole blood in K2EDTA tubes. For TCRbeta analysis, collaborators shipped samples as frozen whole blood, isolated PBMCs, or DNA extracted from either of those sample types. The data were taken from a study of blood T cell repertoires in COVID-19 (dated by TCRdb to between 2020 and 2021). As for the study more broadly: The collaborator samples originated in the United States, Italy and Spain and spanned the acute and convalescent phases of COVID-19. The material from the prospective study consisted of cDNA or gDNA derived from T cells, B-cell-depleted T cells, or PBMCs. Subjects who had been exposed to COVID-19, were actively infected with it, or had recovered from it provided the deeply sampled blood TCRbeta repertoires that made up the dataset. The repertoires were made available in a free public database intended to serve as a resource for research on the immune response to SARS-CoV-2. Samples came from the ongoing ImmuneRACE study (first 160 participants) plus 1,254 subjects from 6 global collaborators. The sample metadata nearly always contained a de-identified subject ID, COVID-19 status, age in years and sex. HLA class I and class II types, where available, came from metadata supplied by the sample provider rather than from assay-based typing.

Study-wide findings and limitations: The amount of clinical and demographic metadata varied by source and participant and was provided uncurated.

V lost 4 bases and J lost 1 base; the stretch between them is 14 bases long. The CDR3 measures 15 amino acids from cysteine to phenylalanine. Only the CDR3 DNA is retained, 45 bases long and in frame from the first base. For CDR1 and CDR2, the germline V gene (reference sequence) lists SGHNT and YYREEE. The sequenced sample consisted of peripheral blood. The chain uses TRBV5-4 and TRBJ2-5; a tentative D call is TRBD1 (5 bases match). This receptor was identified in a man between 60 and 75 years old with acute or convalescent COVID-19. At the DNA level, the sequence is TGTGCCAGCAGCCTAAGCCTGCAGGGCCAAGAGACCCAGTACTTC. It translates as CASSLSLQGQETQYF.